This TCR beta chain emerged from a study of T cell repertoires in cytomegalovirus infection. Study background: Both CMV infection and a matching HLA type were indicated by public TCR beta signatures.

CDR3 length equals 16 residues. Trimming cost V 0 bases and J 6 bases; bases outside gene matches: 10. Germline CDR1 reads DFQATT; CDR2 reads SNEGSKA (reference sequence). Findings of the study overall: What dominated the ex vivo response were HLA-C-restricted CMV-specific TCR beta clonotypes.

TCRdb processed the reads anew with MiXCR; each CDR3 protein has one entry. This sample has 300,000 or so distinct CDR3 sequences, with about 25% found just once. About this clonotype itself: Its target is unknown.

The chain is built from TRBV20-1 and TRBJ1-5, with 8 bases identical to TRBD1. The TCR was taken from a human donor in good health (CMV status not recorded). Some clones in this sample may be carry-over from other donors' samples. The material sequenced was PBMCs. CDR3 nucleotide sequence: TGCAGTGCTAGAGATAGAGTACAGGGGGAAAGTCAGCCCCAGCATTTT. Encoded protein: CSARDRVQGESQPQHF.